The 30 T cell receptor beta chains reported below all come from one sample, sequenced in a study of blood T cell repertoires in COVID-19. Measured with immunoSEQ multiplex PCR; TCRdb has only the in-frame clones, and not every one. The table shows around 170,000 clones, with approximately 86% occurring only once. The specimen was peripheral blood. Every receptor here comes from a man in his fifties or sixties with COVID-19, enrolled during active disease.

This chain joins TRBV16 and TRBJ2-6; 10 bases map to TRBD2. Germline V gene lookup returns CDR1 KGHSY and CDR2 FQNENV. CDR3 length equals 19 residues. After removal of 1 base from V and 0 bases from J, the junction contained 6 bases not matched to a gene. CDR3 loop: CASSQFLSGGASGANVLTF. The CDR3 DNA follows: TGTGCCAGCAGCCAATTCTTGAGCGGGGGGGCCTCTGGGGCCAACGTCCTGACTTTC.

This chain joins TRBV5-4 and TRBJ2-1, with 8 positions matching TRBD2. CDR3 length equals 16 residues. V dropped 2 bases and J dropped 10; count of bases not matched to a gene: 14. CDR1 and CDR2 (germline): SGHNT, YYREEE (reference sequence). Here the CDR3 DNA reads TGTGCCAGCAGCTTCGAACTAGCGGCCTCTCCGGGAGAGCAGTTCTTC. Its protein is CASSFELAASPGEQFF.

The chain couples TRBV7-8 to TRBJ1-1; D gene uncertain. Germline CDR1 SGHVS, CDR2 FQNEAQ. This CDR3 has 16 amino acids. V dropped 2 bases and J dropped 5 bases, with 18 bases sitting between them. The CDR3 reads CASSLWTDLRGTEAFF. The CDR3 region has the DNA TGTGCCAGCAGCTTATGGACGGACCTGCGGGGTACTGAAGCTTTCTTT. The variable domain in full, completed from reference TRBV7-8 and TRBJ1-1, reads GAGVSQSPRYKVAKRGQDVALRCDPISGHVSLFWYQQALGQGPEFLTYFQNEAQLDKSGLPSDRFFAERPEGSVSTLKIQRTQQEDSAVYLCASSLWTDLRGTEAFFGQGTRLTVV.

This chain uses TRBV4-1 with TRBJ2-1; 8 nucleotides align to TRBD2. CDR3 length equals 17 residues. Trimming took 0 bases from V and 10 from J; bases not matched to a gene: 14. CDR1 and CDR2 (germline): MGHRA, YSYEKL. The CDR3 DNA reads TGCGCCAGCAGCCAAGAATGGGGTAGCGGGAACCGGTTCGAGCAGTTCTTC. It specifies CASSQEWGSGNRFEQFF.

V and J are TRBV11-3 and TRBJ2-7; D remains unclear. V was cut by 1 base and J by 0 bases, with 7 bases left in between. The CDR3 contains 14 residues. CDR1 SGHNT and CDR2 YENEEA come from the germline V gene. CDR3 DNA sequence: TGTGCCAGCAGCTTAGTGGAGAGCTCCTACGAGCAGTACTTC. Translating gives CASSLVESSYEQYF.

DNA for the CDR3: TGTGCCAGCAGCTTAGGCAGGGAACATTCACCCCTCCACTTT. Residues: CASSLGREHSPLHF. This rearrangement joins TRBV11-2 to TRBJ1-6; possible D gene TRBD1, 5 bases. Trimming left V 1 base short and J 8 bases short, with 9 bases between. The germline V gene has CDR1 SGHAT and CDR2 FQNNGV. This CDR3 is 14 amino acids long.

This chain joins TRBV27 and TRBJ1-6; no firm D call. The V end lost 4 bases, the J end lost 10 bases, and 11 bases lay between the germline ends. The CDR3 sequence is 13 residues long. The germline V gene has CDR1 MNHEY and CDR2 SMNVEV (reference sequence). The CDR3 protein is CASSYSSKSPLHF. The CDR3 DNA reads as TGTGCCAGCAGTTACAGCTCCAAATCACCCCTCCACTTT.

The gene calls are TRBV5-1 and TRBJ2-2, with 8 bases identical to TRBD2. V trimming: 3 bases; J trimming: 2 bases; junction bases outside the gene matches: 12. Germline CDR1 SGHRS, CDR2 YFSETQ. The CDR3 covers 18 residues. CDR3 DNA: TGCGCCAGCAGCTCACCGGTTGGTAGCGGGGCTAACACCGGGGAGCTGTTTTTT. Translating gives CASSSPVGSGANTGELFF.

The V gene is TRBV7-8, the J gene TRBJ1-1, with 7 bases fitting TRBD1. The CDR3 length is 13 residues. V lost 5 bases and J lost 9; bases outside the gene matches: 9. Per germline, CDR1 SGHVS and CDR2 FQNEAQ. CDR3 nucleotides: TGTGCCAGCAGCACAAGACAGGGCCCCCAAGCTTTCTTT. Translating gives CASSTRQGPQAFF.

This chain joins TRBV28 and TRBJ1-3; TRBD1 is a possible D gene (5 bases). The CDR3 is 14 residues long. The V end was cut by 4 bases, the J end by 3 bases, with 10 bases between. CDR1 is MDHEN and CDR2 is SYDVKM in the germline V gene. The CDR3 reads CASSSQGGGNTIYF. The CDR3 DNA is TGTGCCAGCAGTTCCCAGGGAGGTGGAAACACCATATATTTT.

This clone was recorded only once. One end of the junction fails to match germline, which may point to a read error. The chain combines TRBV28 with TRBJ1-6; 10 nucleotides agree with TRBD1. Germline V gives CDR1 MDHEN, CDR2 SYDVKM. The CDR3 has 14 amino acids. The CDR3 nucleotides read TGTGCCAGCAGAGGGGGGACAGGGGACTCACCCCTCTACTTT. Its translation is CASRGGTGDSPLYF.

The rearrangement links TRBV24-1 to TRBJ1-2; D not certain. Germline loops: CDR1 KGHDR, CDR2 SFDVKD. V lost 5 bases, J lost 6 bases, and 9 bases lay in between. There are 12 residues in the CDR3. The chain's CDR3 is CATSVREDGYTF. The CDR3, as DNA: TGTGCCACCAGTGTACGGGAGGATGGCTACACCTTC.

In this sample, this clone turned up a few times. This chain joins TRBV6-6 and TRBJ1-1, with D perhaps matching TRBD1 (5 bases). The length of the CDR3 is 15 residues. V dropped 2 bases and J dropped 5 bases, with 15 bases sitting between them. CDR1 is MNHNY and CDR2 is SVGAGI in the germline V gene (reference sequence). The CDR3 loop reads CASSYTLQGRTEAFF. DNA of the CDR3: TGTGCCAGCAGTTACACTCTCCAGGGAAGGACTGAAGCTTTCTTT.

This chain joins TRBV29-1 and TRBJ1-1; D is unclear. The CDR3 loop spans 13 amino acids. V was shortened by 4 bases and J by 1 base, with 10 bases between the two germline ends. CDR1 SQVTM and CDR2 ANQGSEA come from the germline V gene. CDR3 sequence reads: CSVVLQPNTEAFF. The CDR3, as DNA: TGCAGCGTTGTCTTACAACCGAACACTGAAGCTTTCTTT.

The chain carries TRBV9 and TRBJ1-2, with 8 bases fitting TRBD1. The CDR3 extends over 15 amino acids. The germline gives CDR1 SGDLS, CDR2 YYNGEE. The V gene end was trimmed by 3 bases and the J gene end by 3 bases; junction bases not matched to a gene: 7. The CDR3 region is CASSERDRMDYGYTF. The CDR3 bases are TGTGCCAGCAGCGAGAGGGACAGGATGGACTATGGCTACACCTTC.

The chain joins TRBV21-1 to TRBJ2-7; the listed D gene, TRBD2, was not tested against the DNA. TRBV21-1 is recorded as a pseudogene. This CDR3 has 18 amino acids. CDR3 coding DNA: TGTGCCAGCAGCAAAGATTGTCAGGGCGAGCGGGGTGGCTACGAGCAGTACTTC. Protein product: CASSKDCQGERGGYEQYF.

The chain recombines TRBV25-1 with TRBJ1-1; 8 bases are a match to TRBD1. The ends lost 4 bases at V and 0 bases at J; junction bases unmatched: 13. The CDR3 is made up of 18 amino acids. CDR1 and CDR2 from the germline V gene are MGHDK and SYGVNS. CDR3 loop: CASSGAQGARGMNTEAFF. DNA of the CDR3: TGTGCCAGCAGTGGCGCTCAGGGGGCGAGGGGTATGAACACTGAAGCTTTCTTT. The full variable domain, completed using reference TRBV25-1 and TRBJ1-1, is EADIYQTPRYLVIGTGKKITLECSQTMGHDKMYWYQQDPGMELHLIHYSYGVNSTEKGDLSSESTVSRIRTEHFPLTLESARPSHTSQYLCASSGAQGARGMNTEAFFGQGTRLTVV.

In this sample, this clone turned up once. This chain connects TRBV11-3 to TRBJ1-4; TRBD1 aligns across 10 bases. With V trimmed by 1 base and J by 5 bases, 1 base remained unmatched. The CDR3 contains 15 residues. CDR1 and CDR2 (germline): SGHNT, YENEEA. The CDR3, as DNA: TGTGCCAGCAGCTTAGCGGGACAGGGGAATGAAAAACTGTTTTTT. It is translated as CASSLAGQGNEKLFF.

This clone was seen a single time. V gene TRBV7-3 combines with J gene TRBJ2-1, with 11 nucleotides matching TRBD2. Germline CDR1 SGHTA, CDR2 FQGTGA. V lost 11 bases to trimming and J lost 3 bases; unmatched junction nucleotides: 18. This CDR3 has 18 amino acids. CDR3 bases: TGTGCCCCGAGCCTCACAATAGCGGGGGGGCCTATCTACAATGAGCAGTTCTTC. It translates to CAPSLTIAGGPIYNEQFF.

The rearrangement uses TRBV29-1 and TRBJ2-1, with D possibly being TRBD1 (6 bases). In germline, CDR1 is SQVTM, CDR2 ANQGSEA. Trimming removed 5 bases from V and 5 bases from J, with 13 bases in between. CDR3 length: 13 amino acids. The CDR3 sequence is CSVCQGTNNEQFF. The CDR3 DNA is TGCAGCGTTTGTCAGGGGACCAACAATGAGCAGTTCTTC.

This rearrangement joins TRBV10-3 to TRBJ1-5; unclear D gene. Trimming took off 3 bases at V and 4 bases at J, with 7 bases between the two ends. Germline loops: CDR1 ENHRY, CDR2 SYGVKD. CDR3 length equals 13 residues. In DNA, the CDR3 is TGTGCCATCAGTGATGCCGGTAATCAGCCCCAGCATTTT. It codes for CAISDAGNQPQHF.

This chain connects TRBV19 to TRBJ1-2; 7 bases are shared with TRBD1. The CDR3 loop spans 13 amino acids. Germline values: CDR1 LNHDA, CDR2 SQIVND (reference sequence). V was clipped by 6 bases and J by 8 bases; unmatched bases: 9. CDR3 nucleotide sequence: TGTGCCAGTAGCGCACAGGGGTTGAAGGGCTACACCTTC. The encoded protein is CASSAQGLKGYTF.

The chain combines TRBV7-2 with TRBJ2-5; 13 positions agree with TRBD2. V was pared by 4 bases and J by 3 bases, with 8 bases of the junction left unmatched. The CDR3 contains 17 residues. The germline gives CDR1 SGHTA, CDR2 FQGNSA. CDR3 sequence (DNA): TGTGCCAGCAGCTCGCGGACTAGCGGGAGATGGGAAGAGACCCAGTACTTC. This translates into CASSSRTSGRWEETQYF.

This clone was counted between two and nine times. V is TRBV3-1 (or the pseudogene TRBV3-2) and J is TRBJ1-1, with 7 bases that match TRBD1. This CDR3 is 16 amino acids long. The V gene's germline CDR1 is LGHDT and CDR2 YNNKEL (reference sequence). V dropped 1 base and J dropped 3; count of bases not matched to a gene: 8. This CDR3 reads CASSQARGLTYTEAFF. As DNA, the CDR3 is TGTGCCAGCAGCCAAGCAAGGGGGCTTACGTACACTGAAGCTTTCTTT.

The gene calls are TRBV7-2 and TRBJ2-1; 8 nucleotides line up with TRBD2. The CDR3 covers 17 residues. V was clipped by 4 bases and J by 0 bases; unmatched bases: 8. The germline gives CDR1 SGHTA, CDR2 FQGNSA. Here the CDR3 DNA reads TGTGCCAGCAGCTCCCCCCTCGGGAGGGGCTCCTACAATGAGCAGTTCTTC. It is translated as CASSSPLGRGSYNEQFF. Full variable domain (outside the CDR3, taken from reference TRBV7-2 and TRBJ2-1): GAGVSQSPSNKVTEKGKDVELRCDPISGHTALYWYRQSLGQGLEFLIYFQGNSAPDKSGLPSDRFSAERTGGSVSTLTIQRTQQEDSAVYLCASSSPLGRGSYNEQFFGPGTRLTVL.

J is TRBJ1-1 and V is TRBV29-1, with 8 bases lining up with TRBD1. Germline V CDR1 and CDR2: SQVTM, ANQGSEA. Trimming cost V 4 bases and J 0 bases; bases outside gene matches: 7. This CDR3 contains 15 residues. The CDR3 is CSVVSQGAMNTEAFF. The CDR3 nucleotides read TGCAGCGTTGTGAGTCAGGGGGCGATGAACACTGAAGCTTTCTTT.

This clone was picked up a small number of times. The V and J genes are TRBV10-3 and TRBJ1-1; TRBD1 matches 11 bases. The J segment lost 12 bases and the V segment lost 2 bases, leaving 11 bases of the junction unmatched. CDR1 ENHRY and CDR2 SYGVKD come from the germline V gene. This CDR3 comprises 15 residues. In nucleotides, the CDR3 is TGTGCCATCAGTGAGGACGCAAGGGACAGGGGGACATCTTTCTTT. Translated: CAISEDARDRGTSFF.

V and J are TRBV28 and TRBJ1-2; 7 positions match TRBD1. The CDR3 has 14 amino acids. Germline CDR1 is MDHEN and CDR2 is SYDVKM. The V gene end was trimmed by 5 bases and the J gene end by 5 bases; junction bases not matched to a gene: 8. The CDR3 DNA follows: TGTGCCAGCAGTCCCGACAGGGATTCGTATGGCTACACCTTC. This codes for CASSPDRDSYGYTF.

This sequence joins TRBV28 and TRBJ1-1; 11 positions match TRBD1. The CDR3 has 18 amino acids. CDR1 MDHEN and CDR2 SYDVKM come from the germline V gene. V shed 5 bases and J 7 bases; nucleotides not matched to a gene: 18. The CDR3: CASSPNSWTGGSLGEAFF. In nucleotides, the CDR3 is TGTGCCAGCAGTCCAAATTCATGGACAGGGGGCTCCCTTGGTGAAGCTTTCTTT.

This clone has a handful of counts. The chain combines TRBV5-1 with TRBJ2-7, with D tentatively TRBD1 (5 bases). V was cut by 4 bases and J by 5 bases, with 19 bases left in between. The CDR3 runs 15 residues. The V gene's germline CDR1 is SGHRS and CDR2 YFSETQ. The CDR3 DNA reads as TGCGCCAGCAGCCCAACCCTCGCAGGGTTGAACGAGCAGTACTTC. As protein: CASSPTLAGLNEQYF.